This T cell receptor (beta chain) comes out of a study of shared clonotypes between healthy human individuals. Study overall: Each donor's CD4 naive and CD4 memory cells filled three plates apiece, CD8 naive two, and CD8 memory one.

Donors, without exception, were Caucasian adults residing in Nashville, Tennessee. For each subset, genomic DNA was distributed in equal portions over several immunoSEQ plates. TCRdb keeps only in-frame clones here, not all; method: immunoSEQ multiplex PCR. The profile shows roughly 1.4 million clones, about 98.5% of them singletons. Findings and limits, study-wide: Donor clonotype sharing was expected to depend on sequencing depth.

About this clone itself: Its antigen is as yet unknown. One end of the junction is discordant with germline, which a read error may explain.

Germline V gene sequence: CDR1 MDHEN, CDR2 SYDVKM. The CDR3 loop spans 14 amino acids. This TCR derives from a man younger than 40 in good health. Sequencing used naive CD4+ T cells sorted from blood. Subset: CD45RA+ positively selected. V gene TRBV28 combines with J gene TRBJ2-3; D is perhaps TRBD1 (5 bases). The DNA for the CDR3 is TGTGCCAGCAGCCGCCAAACAGGCACGGATACGCAGTATTTT. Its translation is CASSRQTGTDTQYF.